These T cell receptor beta chains were read from a single sample in a study of blood T cell repertoires in COVID-19. The assay was immunoSEQ multiplex PCR, and TCRdb's table has in-frame clones only and misses some. This table holds about 36,000 clones, around four fifths found once. Sequences were obtained from peripheral blood. Receptors were obtained from a human donor in a cohort sampled during active COVID-19. Each CDR3 is given with its conserved first and last residue. The D gene is left open where the match is weak. Part of the rows lack a size; the others show once, few, many or a class for expanded clones.

cdr3_length: 15; clone_size: -; v_call: TRBV5-1; d_call: -; j_call: TRBJ1-2; cdr3_nt: TGCGCCAGCAGCGAGGGAGCAGGGGCTAACTATGGCTACACCTTC; cdr3_aa: CASSEGAGANYGYTF
cdr3_length: 15; clone_size: -; v_call: TRBV19; d_call: -; j_call: TRBJ1-1; cdr3_nt: TGTGCCAGTAGTATGGTAGGGACACCGAACACTGAAGCTTTCTTT; cdr3_aa: CASSMVGTPNTEAFF
cdr3_length: 13; clone_size: -; v_call: TRBV5-1; d_call: TRBD2; j_call: TRBJ2-3; cdr3_nt: TGCGCCAGCAGCAATAGCGGGGGAGATACGCAGTATTTT; cdr3_aa: CASSNSGGDTQYF
cdr3_length: 14; clone_size: -; v_call: TRBV6-4; d_call: TRBD2; j_call: TRBJ2-7; cdr3_nt: TGTGCCAGCAGCCCTAGCGGGGGGGCTGATGAGCAGTACTTC; cdr3_aa: CASSPSGGADEQYF
cdr3_length: 15; clone_size: once; v_call: TRBV6-5; d_call: TRBD2; j_call: TRBJ2-1; cdr3_nt: TGTGCCAGCAGTTACTCGGGAGGGCCAGAAAATGAGCAGTTCTTC; cdr3_aa: CASSYSGGPENEQFF
cdr3_length: 14; clone_size: -; v_call: TRBV2; d_call: TRBD1; j_call: TRBJ2-1; cdr3_nt: TGTGCCGGGCGGGACAGGGGCGCATACAATGAGCAGTTCTTC; cdr3_aa: CAGRDRGAYNEQFF
cdr3_length: 11; clone_size: few; v_call: TRBV30; d_call: -; j_call: TRBJ1-4; cdr3_nt: TGTGCCTGGAATGGGGGGGAAAAACTGTTTTTT; cdr3_aa: CAWNGGEKLFF
cdr3_length: 15; clone_size: -; v_call: TRBV7-9; d_call: TRBD1; j_call: TRBJ2-7; cdr3_nt: TGTGCCAGCAGCTTATTGACAGGGGGCAGGACCGAGCAGTACTTC; cdr3_aa: CASSLLTGGRTEQYF
cdr3_length: 13; clone_size: -; v_call: TRBV7-8; d_call: -; j_call: TRBJ2-1; cdr3_nt: TGTGCCAGCAGCCCCCCCGTGGAAACGGGGCAGTTCTTC; cdr3_aa: CASSPPVETGQFF
cdr3_length: 14; clone_size: few; v_call: TRBV29-1; d_call: -; j_call: TRBJ1-1; cdr3_nt: TGCAGCGTGCAACTCCCACGGAGTTCCACTGAAGCTTTCTTT; cdr3_aa: CSVQLPRSSTEAFF
cdr3_length: 11; clone_size: -; v_call: TRBV29-1; d_call: TRBD1; j_call: TRBJ2-7; cdr3_nt: TGCAGCTTCCAACAGGGGTACGAGCAGTACTTC; cdr3_aa: CSFQQGYEQYF
cdr3_length: 15; clone_size: -; v_call: TRBV7-9; d_call: TRBD1; j_call: TRBJ1-6; cdr3_nt: TGTGCCAGCAGCTTAGGCGGCACAGGGGGTTCACCCCTCCACTTT; cdr3_aa: CASSLGGTGGSPLHF
cdr3_length: 17; clone_size: -; v_call: TRBV5-1; d_call: -; j_call: TRBJ1-2; cdr3_nt: TGCGCCAGCAGCTTGGGTGGGAGAACCACAGCTAACTATGGCTACACCTTC; cdr3_aa: CASSLGGRTTANYGYTF
cdr3_length: 11; clone_size: -; v_call: TRBV16; d_call: -; j_call: TRBJ1-2; cdr3_nt: TGTGCCACTACGGACAGTTATGGCTACACCTTC; cdr3_aa: CATTDSYGYTF
cdr3_length: 13; clone_size: -; v_call: TRBV6-5; d_call: TRBD1; j_call: TRBJ2-1; cdr3_nt: TGTGCCAGCAGTTCACACCTCCGGGACAGGGGGATCTTC; cdr3_aa: CASSSHLRDRGIF
cdr3_length: 15; clone_size: -; v_call: TRBV2; d_call: TRBD2; j_call: TRBJ2-5; cdr3_nt: TGTGCCAGCATTATTACGAGCGGGGGTAAAGAGACCCAGTACTTC; cdr3_aa: CASIITSGGKETQYF
cdr3_length: 15; clone_size: -; v_call: TRBV7-2; d_call: TRBD1; j_call: TRBJ1-1; cdr3_nt: TGTGCCAGCAGCTTACCGTCCGGGACAGGGGATCGGGCTTTCTTT; cdr3_aa: CASSLPSGTGDRAFF